These T cell receptor beta chains were read from a single sample in a study of T cell responses to AZD1222 COVID-19 vaccine. Repertoires were generated with immunoSEQ multiplex PCR, while TCRdb's copy carries only in-frame clones and drops some. The sample carries under 150,000 clones, approximately 88% recorded once. The input for sequencing was peripheral blood, taken 28 days after the second AZD1222 dose. These receptors all come from an adult who received the AZD1222 COVID-19 vaccine. CDR3s leave out the opening cysteine and the closing phenylalanine or tryptophan. D genes are given only for firm matches.

D gene	V gene	J gene	CDR3 protein
TRBD2	TRBV5-4	TRBJ2-3	ATVPGLAADTQY
TRBD1	TRBV6-5	TRBJ1-1	ASRDGQVEAEAF
TRBD1	TRBV29-1	TRBJ1-2	SVGTQGGDGYT
NA	TRBV5-4	TRBJ1-6	ASSSGQSSYNSPLH
NA	TRBV19	TRBJ1-2	ASRIRGLEVYGYT
NA	TRBV15	TRBJ1-5	ATSRDRGSNQPQH
TRBD1	TRBV2	TRBJ1-4	ASSQEDRGSAF
TRBD1	TRBV25-1	TRBJ2-7	ASSESGTGTLYEQY
TRBD2	TRBV7-9	TRBJ2-2	ASSLYGGYTGELF
NA	TRBV4-3	TRBJ1-4	ASSQMRASINEKLF
NA	TRBV5-1	TRBJ2-2	ASSLAVAGTGELF
NA	TRBV10-3	TRBJ2-7	AISDVEGSAYEQY
NA	TRBV4-1	TRBJ2-1	ASSQNNEQF
NA	TRBV4-1	TRBJ2-5	ASSQDRVQETQY
NA	TRBV28	TRBJ1-5	ASSFPSSLQPQH
TRBD1	TRBV3-1/TRBV3-2	TRBJ1-4	ASSQSDRAGEKLF
TRBD1	TRBV6-5	TRBJ1-6	ASSYMRTGDSPLH
TRBD1	TRBV2	TRBJ1-5	ASSWTGSNQPQH
NA	TRBV7-6	TRBJ1-6	ASSPNPARASSYNSPLH
TRBD1	TRBV19	TRBJ1-2	ASSILGQVANYGYT